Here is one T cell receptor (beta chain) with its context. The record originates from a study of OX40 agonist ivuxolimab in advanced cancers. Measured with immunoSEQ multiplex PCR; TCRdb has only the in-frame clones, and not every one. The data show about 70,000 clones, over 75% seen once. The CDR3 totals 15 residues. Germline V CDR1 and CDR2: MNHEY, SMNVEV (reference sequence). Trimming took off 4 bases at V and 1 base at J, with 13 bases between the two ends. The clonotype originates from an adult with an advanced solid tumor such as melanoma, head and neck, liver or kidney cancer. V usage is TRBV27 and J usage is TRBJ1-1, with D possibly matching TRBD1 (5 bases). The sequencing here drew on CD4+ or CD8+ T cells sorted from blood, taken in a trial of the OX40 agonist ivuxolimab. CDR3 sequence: CASSYRGWGNTEAFF. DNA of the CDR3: TGTGCCAGCAGTTACCGGGGGTGGGGGAACACTGAAGCTTTCTTT.